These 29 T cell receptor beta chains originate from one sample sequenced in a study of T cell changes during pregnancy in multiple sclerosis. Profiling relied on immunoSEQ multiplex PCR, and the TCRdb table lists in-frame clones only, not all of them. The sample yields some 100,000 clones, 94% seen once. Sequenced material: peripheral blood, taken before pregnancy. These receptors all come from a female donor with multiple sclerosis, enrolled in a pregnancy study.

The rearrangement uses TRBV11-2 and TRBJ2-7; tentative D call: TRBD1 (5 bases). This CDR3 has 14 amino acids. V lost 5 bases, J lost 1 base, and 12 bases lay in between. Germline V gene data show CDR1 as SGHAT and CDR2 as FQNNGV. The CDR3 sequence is CASSQGPASYEQYF. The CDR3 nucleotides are TGTGCCAGCAGCCAGGGTCCAGCTTCCTACGAGCAGTACTTC. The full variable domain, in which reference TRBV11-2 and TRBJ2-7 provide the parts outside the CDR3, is EAGVAQSPRYKIIEKRQSVAFWCNPISGHATLYWYQQILGQGPKLLIQFQNNGVVDDSQLPKDRFSAERLKGVDSTLKIQPAKLEDSAVYLCASSQGPASYEQYFGPGTRLTVT.

The CDR3 DNA is TGTGCCAGCAGCCCGGGACTAGTGGGGGCCGAGGAGCAGTTCTTC. Translation gives CASSPGLVGAEEQFF. The chain uses TRBV5-4 and TRBJ2-1, with 8 bases matching TRBD2. J was trimmed by 10 bases and V by 4 bases; bases with no gene match: 13. The CDR3 runs to 15 residues. Germline-derived CDR1 and CDR2 are SGHNT and YYREEE (reference sequence).

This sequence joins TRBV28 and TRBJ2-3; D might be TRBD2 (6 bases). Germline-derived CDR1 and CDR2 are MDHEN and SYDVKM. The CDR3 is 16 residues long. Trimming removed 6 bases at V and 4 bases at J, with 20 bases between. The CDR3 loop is CASSPDGTGVPDTQYF. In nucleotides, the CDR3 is TGTGCCAGCAGCCCAGATGGAACGGGAGTACCAGATACGCAGTATTTT. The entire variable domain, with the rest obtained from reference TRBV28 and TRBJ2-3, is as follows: DVKVTQSSRYLVKRTGEKVFLECVQDMDHENMFWYRQDPGLGLRLIYFSYDVKMKEKGDIPEGYSVSREKKERFSLILESASTNQTSMYLCASSPDGTGVPDTQYFGPGTRLTVL.

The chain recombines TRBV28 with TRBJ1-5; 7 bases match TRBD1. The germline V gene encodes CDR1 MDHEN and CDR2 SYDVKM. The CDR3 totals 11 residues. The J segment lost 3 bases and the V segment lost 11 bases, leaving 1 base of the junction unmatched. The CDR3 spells CAGQDNQPQHF. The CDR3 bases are TGTGCCGGACAGGACAATCAGCCCCAGCATTTT.

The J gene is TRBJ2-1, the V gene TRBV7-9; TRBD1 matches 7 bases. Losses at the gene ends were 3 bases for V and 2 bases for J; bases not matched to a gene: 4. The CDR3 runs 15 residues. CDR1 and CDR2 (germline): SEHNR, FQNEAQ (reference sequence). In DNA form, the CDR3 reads TGTGCCAGCAGCTTCGCCGGGACAGCCTACAATGAGCAGTTCTTC. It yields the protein CASSFAGTAYNEQFF.

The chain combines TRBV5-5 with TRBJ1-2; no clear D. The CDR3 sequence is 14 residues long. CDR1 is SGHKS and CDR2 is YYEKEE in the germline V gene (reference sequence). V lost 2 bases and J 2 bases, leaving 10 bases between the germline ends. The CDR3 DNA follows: TGTGCCAGCAGCTTTTTAGCTCTAAACTATGGCTACACCTTC. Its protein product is CASSFLALNYGYTF.

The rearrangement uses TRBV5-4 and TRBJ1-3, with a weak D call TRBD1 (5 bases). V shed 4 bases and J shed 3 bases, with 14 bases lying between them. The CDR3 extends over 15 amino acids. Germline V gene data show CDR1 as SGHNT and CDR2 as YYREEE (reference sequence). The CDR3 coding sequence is TGTGCCAGCAGCGGCGCGGGGGTATTTGGAAACACCATATATTTT. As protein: CASSGAGVFGNTIYF.

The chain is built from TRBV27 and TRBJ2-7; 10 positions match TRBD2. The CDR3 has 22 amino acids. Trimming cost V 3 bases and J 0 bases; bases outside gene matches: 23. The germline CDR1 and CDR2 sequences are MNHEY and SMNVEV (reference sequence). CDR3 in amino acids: CASSLRGLWTSGSYPSSYEQYF. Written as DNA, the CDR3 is TGTGCCAGCAGTTTGAGGGGGTTATGGACTAGCGGCAGCTACCCCAGCTCCTACGAGCAGTACTTC.

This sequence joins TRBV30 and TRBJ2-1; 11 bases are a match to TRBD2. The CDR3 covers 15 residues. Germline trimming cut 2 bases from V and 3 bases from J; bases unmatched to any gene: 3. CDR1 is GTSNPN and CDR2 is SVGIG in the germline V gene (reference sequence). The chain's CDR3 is CAWSSGTSGYNEQFF. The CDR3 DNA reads TGTGCCTGGAGTTCCGGGACTAGCGGCTACAATGAGCAGTTCTTC.

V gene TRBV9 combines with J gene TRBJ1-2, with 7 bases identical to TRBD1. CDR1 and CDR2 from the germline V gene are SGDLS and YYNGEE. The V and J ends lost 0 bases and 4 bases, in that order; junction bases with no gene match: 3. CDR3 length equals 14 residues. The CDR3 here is CASSVGDRGYGYTF. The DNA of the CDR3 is TGTGCCAGCAGCGTAGGGGACAGAGGCTATGGCTACACCTTC.

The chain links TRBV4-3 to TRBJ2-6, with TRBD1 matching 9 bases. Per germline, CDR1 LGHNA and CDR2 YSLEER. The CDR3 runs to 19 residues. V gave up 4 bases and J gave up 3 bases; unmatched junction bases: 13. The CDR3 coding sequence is TGCGCCAGCAGCCCGAATCCCCCGGGGACAGGGATTGGGGCCAACGTCCTGACTTTC. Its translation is CASSPNPPGTGIGANVLTF.

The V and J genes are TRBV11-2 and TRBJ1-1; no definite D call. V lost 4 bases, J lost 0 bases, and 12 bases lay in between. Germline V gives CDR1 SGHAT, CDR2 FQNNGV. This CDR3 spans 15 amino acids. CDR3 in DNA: TGTGCCAGCAGCTCCTCGCGGGTGATGAACACTGAAGCTTTCTTT. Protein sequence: CASSSSRVMNTEAFF. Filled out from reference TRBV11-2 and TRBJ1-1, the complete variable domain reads EAGVAQSPRYKIIEKRQSVAFWCNPISGHATLYWYQQILGQGPKLLIQFQNNGVVDDSQLPKDRFSAERLKGVDSTLKIQPAKLEDSAVYLCASSSSRVMNTEAFFGQGTRLTVV.

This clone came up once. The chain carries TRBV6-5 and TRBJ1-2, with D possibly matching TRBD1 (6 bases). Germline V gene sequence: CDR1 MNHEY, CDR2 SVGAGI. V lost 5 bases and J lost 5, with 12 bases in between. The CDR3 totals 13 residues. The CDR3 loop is CASSPGQVYGYTF. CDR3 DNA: TGTGCCAGCAGTCCGGGACAAGTATATGGCTACACCTTC.

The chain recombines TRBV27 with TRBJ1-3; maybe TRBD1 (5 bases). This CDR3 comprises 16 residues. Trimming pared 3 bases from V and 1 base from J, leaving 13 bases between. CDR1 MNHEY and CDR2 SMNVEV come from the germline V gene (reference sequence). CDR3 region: CASSFNPTASGNTIYF. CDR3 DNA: TGTGCCAGCAGTTTTAACCCGACAGCATCTGGAAACACCATATATTTT.

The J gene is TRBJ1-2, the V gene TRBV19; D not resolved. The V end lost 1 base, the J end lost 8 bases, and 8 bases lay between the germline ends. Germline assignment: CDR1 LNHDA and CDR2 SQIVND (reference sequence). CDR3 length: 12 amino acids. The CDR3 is CASSIGLRGYTF. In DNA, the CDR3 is TGTGCCAGTAGTATAGGATTACGGGGCTACACCTTC.

CDR3 loop: CASSRRTSGPIYYSYNEQFF. The CDR3 DNA reads TGTGCCAGTAGTCGTCGGACTAGCGGGCCTATCTACTACTCCTACAATGAGCAGTTCTTC. The chain recombines TRBV19 with TRBJ2-1; 11 nucleotides match TRBD2. CDR3 size: 20 residues. Trimming took 5 bases from V and 0 from J; bases not matched to a gene: 15. Germline V gives CDR1 LNHDA, CDR2 SQIVND (reference sequence).

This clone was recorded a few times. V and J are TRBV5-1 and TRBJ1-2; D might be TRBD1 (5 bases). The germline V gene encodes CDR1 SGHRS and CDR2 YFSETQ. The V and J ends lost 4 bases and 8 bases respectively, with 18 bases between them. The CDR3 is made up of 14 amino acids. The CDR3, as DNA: TGCGCCAGCAGCCTCGAGGGAGGGTGGGACGGCTACACCTTC. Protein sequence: CASSLEGGWDGYTF. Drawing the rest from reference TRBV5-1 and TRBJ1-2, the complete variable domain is KAGVTQTPRYLIKTRGQQVTLSCSPISGHRSVSWYQQTPGQGLQFLFEYFSETQRNKGNFPGRFSGRQFSNSRSEMNVSTLELGDSALYLCASSLEGGWDGYTFGSGTRLTVV.

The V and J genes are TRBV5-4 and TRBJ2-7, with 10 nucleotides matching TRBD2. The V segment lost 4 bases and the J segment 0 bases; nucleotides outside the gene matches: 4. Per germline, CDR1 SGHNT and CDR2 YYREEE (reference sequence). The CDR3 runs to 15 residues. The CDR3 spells CASSQASGSSYEQYF. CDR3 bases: TGTGCCAGCAGCCAAGCTAGCGGGAGCTCCTACGAGCAGTACTTC.

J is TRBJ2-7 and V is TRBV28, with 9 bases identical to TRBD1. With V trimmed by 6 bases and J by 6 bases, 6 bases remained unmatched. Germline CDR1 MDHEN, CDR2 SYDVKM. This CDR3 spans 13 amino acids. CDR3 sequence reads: CASRGQGIGEQYF. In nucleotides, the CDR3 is TGTGCCAGCAGGGGACAGGGTATAGGCGAGCAGTACTTC.

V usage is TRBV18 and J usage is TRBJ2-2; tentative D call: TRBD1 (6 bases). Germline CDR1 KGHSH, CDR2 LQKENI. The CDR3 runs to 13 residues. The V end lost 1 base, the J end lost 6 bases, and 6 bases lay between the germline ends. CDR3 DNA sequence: TGTGCCAGCTCACCACAGGGGGCCGGGGAGCTGTTTTTT. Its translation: CASSPQGAGELFF.

The CDR3 protein is CASSSKYRDRGNTEAFF. The DNA of the CDR3 is TGTGCCAGCAGTTCAAAATACCGGGACAGGGGGAACACTGAAGCTTTCTTT. This chain joins TRBV27 and TRBJ1-1; 10 bases line up with TRBD1. With V trimmed by 4 bases and J by 1 base, 9 bases remained unmatched. The CDR3 is 17 residues long. Germline CDR1 and CDR2: MNHEY and SMNVEV (reference sequence).

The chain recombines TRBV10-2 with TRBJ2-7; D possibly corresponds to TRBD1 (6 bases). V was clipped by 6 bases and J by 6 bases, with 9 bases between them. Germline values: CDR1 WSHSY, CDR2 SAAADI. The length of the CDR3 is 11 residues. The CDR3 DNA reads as TGCGCCAGCAGCACAGGGCTCGAGCAGTACTTC. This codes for CASSTGLEQYF.

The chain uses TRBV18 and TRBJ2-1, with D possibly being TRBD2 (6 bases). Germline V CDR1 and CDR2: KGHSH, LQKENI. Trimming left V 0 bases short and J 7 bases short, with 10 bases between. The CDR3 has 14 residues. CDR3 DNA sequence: TGTGCCAGCTCACCACCTCTAGCGCTAAATGAGCAGTTCTTC. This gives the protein CASSPPLALNEQFF.

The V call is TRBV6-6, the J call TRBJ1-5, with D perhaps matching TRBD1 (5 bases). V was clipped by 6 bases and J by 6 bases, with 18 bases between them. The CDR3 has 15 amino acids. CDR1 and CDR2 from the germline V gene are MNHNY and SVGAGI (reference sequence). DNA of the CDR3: TGTGCCAGCAGACCAACAGGTCTCAAGGCTCAGCCCCAGCATTTT. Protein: CASRPTGLKAQPQHF.

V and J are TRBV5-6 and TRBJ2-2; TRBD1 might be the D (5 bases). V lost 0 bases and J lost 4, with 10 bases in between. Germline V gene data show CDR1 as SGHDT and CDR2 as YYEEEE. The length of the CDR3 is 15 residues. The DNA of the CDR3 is TGTGCCAGCAGCTTGGCCCAGACAGTCACCGGGGAGCTGTTTTTT. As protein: CASSLAQTVTGELFF.

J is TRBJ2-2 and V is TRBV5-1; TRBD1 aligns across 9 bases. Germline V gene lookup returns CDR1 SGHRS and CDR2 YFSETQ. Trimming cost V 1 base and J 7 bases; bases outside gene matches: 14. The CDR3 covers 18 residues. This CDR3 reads CASSLSTTGGASYGELFF. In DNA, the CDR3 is TGCGCCAGCAGCTTGTCCACTACAGGGGGCGCGTCGTACGGGGAGCTGTTTTTT. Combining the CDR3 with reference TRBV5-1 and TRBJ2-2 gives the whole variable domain KAGVTQTPRYLIKTRGQQVTLSCSPISGHRSVSWYQQTPGQGLQFLFEYFSETQRNKGNFPGRFSGRQFSNSRSEMNVSTLELGDSALYLCASSLSTTGGASYGELFFGEGSRLTVL.

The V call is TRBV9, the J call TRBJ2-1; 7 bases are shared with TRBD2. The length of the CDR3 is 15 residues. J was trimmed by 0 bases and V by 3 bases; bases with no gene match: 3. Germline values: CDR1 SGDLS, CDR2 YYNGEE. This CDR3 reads CASSGRESSYNEQFF. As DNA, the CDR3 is TGTGCCAGCAGCGGGCGGGAGAGCTCCTACAATGAGCAGTTCTTC.

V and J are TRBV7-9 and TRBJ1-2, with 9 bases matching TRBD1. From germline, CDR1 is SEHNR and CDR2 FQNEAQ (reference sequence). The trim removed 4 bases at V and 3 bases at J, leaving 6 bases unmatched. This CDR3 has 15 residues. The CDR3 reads CASSYLGQGYYGYTF. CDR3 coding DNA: TGTGCCAGCAGCTATCTGGGACAGGGCTACTATGGCTACACCTTC.

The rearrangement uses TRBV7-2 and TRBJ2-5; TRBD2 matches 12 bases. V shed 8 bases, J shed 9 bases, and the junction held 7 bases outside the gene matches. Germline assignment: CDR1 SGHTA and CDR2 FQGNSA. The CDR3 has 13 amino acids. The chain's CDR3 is CASGLAGGPAQYF. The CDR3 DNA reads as TGTGCCAGCGGTCTAGCGGGAGGGCCCGCCCAGTACTTC.